This entry lists 5 T cell receptor beta chains sequenced from one sample in a study of OX40 agonist ivuxolimab in advanced cancers. Only in-frame clones appear in the TCRdb table, and some are missing; sequencing was by immunoSEQ multiplex PCR. The sample yields tens of thousands of clones, around 82% seen once. Sequenced here: CD4+ or CD8+ T cells sorted from blood, sampled in a trial of the OX40 agonist ivuxolimab. The source is an adult with an advanced solid tumor such as melanoma, head and neck, liver or kidney cancer.

On this clone itself: One end of the junction varies from germline; a read error may be responsible. Other DNA sequences within the sample encode an identical CDR3. The CDR3: CATDSATNEKLFF. CDR3 in DNA: TGCGCCACGGACAGCGCAACTAATGAAAAACTGTTTTTT. The V gene is TRBV27, the J gene TRBJ1-4, with a possible D match to TRBD1 (6 bases). This CDR3 has 13 amino acids. The V gene's germline CDR1 is MNHEY and CDR2 SMNVEV (reference sequence). Filled out from reference TRBV27 and TRBJ1-4, the complete variable domain reads EAQVTQNPRYLITVTGKKLTVTCSQNMNHEYMSWYRQDPGLGLRQIYYSMNVEVTDKGDVPEGYKVSRKEKRNFPLILESPSPNQTSLYFCATDSATNEKLFFGSGTQLSVL.

Points on this clone: A far larger clone is only one base removed, so a read error is likely. CDR3 DNA sequence: TGTGCCAGCAGCCCCCGGGAGGTCACTGAAGCTTTCTTT. As protein: CASSPREVTEAFF. The V gene is TRBV5-4, the J gene TRBJ1-1; D ambiguous. V was clipped by 4 bases and J by 4 bases, with 11 bases between them. This CDR3 is 13 amino acids long. Germline V CDR1 and CDR2: SGHNT, YYREEE (reference sequence). The full variable domain, in which reference TRBV5-4 and TRBJ1-1 provide the parts outside the CDR3, is ETGVTQSPTHLIKTRGQQVTLRCSSQSGHNTVSWYQQALGQGPQFIFQYYREEENGRGNFPPRFSGLQFPNYSSELNVNALELDDSALYLCASSPREVTEAFFGQGTRLTVV.

The CDR3 reads CASSFGTQTYEQYF. The CDR3 DNA follows: TGTGCCAGCAGCTTTGGGACGCAGACCTACGAGCAGTACTTC. The gene calls are TRBV7-9 and TRBJ2-7, with D perhaps matching TRBD1 or TRBD2 (5 bases each). The V and J ends lost 3 bases and 2 bases respectively, with 11 bases between them. Germline V gene data show CDR1 as SEHNR and CDR2 as FQNEAQ (reference sequence). This CDR3 has 14 amino acids. The full variable domain, completed using reference TRBV7-9 and TRBJ2-7, is DTGVSQNPRHKITKRGQNVTFRCDPISEHNRLYWYRQTLGQGPEFLTYFQNEAQLEKSRLLSDRFSAERPKGSFSTLEIQRTEQGDSAMYLCASSFGTQTYEQYFGPGTRLTVT.

This sequence joins TRBV29-1 and TRBJ2-7, with 10 bases aligning to TRBD1. This CDR3 contains 13 residues. CDR1 is SQVTM and CDR2 is ANQGSEA in the germline V gene. Germline trimming cut 4 bases from V and 2 bases from J; bases unmatched to any gene: 2. The CDR3 is CSVGGTGAYEQYF. CDR3 in DNA: TGCAGCGTTGGCGGGACAGGGGCCTACGAGCAGTACTTC.

The V call is TRBV7-3, the J call TRBJ2-5; D may match TRBD1 or TRBD2 (5 bases each). The CDR3 covers 12 residues. Germline CDR1 and CDR2: SGHTA and FQGTGA. V was trimmed by 6 bases and J by 5 bases, leaving 10 bases between them. Here the CDR3 reads CASSRGVETQYF. The DNA for the CDR3 is TGTGCCAGCAGTAGAGGGGTCGAGACCCAGTACTTC.